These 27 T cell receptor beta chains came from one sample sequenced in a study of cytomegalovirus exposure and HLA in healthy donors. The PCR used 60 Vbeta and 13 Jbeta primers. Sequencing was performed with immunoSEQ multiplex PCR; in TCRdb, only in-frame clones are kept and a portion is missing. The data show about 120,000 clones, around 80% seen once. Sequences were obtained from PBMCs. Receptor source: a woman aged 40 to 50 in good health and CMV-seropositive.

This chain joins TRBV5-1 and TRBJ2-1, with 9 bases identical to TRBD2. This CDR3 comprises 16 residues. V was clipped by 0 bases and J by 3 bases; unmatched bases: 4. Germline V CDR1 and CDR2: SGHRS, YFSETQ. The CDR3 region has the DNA TGCGCCAGCAGCTTGGGCGGACTAGCGAACTACAATGAGCAGTTCTTC. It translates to CASSLGGLANYNEQFF.

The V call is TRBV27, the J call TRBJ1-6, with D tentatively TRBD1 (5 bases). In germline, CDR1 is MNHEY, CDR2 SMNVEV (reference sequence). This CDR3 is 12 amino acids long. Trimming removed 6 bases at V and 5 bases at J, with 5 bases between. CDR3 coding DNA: TGTGCCAGCAGGGACAATAATTCACCCCTCCACTTT. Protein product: CASRDNNSPLHF.

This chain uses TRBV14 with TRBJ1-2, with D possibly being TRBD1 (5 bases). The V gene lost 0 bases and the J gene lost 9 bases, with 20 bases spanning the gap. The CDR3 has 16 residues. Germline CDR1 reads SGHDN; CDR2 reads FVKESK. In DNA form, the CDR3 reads TGTGCCAGCAGCCAAGATCTCATCGCGGGGGGGATGAGCTACACCTTC. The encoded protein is CASSQDLIAGGMSYTF. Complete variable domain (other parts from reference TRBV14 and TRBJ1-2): EAGVTQFPSHSVIEKGQTVTLRCDPISGHDNLYWYRRVMGKEIKFLLHFVKESKQDESGMPNNRFLAERTGGTYSTLKVQPAELEDSGVYFCASSQDLIAGGMSYTFGSGTRLTVV.

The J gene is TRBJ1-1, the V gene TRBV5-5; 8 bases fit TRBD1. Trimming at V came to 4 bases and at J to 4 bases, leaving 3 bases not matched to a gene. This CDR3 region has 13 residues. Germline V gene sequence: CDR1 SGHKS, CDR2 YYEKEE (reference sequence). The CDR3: CASSQTGGTEAFF. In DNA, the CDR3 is TGTGCCAGCAGCCAAACAGGGGGCACTGAAGCTTTCTTT.

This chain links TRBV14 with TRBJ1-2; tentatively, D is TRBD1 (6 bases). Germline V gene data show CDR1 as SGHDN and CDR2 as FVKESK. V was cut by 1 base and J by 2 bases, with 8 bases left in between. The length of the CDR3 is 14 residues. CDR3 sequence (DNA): TGTGCCAGCAGCCAAGGAACAGGGAACTATGGCTACACCTTC. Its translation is CASSQGTGNYGYTF.

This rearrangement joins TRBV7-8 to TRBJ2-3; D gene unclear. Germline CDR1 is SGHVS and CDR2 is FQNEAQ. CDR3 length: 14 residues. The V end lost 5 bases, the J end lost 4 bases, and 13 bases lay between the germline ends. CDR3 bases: TGTGCCAGCAGCCTCAGCCATGCGGCAGATACGCAGTATTTT. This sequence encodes CASSLSHAADTQYF.

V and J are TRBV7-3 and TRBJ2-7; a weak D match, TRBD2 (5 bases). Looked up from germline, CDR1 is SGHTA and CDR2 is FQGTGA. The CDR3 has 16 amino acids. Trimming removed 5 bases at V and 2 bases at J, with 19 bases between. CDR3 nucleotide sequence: TGTGCCAGCAGCCCAACTGCGACTACCGATACCTACGAGCAGTACTTC. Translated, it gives CASSPTATTDTYEQYF.

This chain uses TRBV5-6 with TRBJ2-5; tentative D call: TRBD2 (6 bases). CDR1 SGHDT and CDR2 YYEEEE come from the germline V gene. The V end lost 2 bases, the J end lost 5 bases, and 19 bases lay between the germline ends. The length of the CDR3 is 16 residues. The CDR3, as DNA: TGTGCCAGCAGCTTTTTTCTTAGCGGTGGCGGCGAGACCCAGTACTTC. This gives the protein CASSFFLSGGGETQYF.

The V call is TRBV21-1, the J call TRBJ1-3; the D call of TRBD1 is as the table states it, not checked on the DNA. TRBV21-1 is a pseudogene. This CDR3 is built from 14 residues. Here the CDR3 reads CATYRGFVGNTIYF. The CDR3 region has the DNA TGTGCCACCTACAGGGGTTTCGTCGGAAACACCATATATTTT.

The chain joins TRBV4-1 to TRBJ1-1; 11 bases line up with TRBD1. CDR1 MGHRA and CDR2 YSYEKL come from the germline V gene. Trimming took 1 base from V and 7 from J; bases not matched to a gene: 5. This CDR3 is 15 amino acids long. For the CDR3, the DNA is TGCGCCAGCAGCCAAGGGACAGGGGGCAACGTTGAAGCTTTCTTT. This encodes CASSQGTGGNVEAFF.

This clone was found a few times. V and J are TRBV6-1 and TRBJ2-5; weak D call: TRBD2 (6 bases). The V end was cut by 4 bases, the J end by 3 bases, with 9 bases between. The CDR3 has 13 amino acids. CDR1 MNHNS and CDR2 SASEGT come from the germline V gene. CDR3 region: CASSVASEETQYF. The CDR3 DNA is TGTGCCAGCAGTGTTGCTAGCGAAGAGACCCAGTACTTC.

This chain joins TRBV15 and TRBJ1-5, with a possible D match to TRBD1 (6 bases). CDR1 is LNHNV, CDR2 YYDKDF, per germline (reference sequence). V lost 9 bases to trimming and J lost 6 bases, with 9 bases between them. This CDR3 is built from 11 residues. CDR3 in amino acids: CATGGAQPQHF. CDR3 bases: TGTGCCACGGGGGGGGCTCAGCCCCAGCATTTT.

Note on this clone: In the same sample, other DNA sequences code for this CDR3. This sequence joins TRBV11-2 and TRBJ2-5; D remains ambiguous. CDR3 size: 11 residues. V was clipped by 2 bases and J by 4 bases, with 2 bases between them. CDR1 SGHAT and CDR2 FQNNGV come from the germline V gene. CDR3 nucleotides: TGTGCCAGCAGCTTACGAGAGACCCAGTACTTC. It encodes CASSLRETQYF.

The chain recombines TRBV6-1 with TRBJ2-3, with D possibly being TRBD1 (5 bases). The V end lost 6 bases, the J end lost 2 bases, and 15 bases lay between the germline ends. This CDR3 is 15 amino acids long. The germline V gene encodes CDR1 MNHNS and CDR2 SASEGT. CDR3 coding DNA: TGTGCCAGCAGAGCTAACGTAGGGGCCACAGATACGCAGTATTTT. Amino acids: CASRANVGATDTQYF.

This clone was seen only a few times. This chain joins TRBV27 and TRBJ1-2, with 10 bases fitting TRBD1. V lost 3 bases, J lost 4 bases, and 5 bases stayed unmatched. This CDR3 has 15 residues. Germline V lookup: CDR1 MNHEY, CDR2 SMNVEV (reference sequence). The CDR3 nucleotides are TGTGCCAGCAGTTTTGGGGGACAGGGGAGCTATGGCTACACCTTC. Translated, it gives CASSFGGQGSYGYTF.

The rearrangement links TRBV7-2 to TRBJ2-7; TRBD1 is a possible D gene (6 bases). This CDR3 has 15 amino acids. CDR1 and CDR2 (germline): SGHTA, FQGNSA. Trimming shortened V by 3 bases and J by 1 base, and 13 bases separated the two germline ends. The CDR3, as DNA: TGTGCCAGCAGCTTTGGGGGCGGAAGGTCCTACGAGCAGTACTTC. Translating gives CASSFGGGRSYEQYF. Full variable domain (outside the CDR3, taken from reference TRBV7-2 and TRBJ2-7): GAGVSQSPSNKVTEKGKDVELRCDPISGHTALYWYRQSLGQGLEFLIYFQGNSAPDKSGLPSDRFSAERTGGSVSTLTIQRTQQEDSAVYLCASSFGGGRSYEQYFGPGTRLTVT.

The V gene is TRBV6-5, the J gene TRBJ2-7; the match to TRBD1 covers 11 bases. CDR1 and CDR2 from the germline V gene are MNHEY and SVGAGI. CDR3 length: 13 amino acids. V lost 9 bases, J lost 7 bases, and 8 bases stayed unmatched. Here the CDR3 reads CASRGQGAVEQYF. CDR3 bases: TGTGCCAGTCGAGGACAGGGGGCAGTGGAGCAGTACTTC.

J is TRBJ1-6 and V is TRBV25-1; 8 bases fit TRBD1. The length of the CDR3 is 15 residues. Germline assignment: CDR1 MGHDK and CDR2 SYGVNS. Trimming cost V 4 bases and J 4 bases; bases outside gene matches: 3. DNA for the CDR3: TGTGCCAGCAGTGGGACAGGGAAGTATAATTCACCCCTCCACTTT. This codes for CASSGTGKYNSPLHF.

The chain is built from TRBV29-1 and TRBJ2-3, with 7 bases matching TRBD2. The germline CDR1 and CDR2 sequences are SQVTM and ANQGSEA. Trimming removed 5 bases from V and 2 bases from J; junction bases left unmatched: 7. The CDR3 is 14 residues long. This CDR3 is CSVWASGFTDTQYF. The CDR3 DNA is TGCAGCGTTTGGGCTAGCGGCTTCACAGATACGCAGTATTTT.

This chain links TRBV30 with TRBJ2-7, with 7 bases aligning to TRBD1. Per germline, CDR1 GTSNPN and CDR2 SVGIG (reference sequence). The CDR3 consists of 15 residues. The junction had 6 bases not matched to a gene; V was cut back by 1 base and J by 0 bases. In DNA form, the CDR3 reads TGTGCCTGGAGTGCCGGGACAGCGGACTCCTACGAGCAGTACTTC. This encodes CAWSAGTADSYEQYF.

CDR3 sequence reads: CASSPNWESAEAFF. The DNA of the CDR3 is TGTGCCAGCTCACCTAACTGGGAGAGCGCTGAAGCTTTCTTT. V and J are TRBV18 and TRBJ1-1; D is unclear. V was clipped by 3 bases and J by 6 bases, with 14 bases between them. Germline loops: CDR1 KGHSH, CDR2 LQKENI. The CDR3 is 14 residues long. Complete variable domain (other parts from reference TRBV18 and TRBJ1-1): NAGVMQNPRHLVRRRGQEARLRCSPMKGHSHVYWYRQLPEEGLKFMVYLQKENIIDESGMPKERFSAEFPKEGPSILRIQQVVRGDSAAYFCASSPNWESAEAFFGQGTRLTVV.

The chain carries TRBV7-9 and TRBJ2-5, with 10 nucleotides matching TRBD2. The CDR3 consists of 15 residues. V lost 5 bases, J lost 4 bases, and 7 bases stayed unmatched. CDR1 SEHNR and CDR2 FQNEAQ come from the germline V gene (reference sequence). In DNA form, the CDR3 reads TGTGCCAGCAGCCTATTTAGCGGGAGGAGAGAGACCCAGTACTTC. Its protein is CASSLFSGRRETQYF.

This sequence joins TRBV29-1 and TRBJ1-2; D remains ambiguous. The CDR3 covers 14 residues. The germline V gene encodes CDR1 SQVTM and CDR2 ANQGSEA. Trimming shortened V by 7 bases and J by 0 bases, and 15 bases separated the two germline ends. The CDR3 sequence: CSAGEGWTNYGYTF. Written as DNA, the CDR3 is TGCAGCGCCGGCGAGGGCTGGACTAACTATGGCTACACCTTC.

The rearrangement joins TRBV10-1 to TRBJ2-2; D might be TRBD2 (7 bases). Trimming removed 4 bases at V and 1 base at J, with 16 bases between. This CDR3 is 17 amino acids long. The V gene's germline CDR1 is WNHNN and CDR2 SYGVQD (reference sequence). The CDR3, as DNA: TGCGCCAGCAGTGGGCCCCCCGGGGGGCAGAACACCGGGGAGCTGTTTTTT. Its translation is CASSGPPGGQNTGELFF.

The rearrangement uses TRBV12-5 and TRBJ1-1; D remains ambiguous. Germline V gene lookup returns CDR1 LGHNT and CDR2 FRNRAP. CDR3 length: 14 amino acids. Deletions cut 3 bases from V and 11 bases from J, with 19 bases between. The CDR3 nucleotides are TGTGCTAGTGGTTTTGCAATCCCGGCGGATGGGGCTTTCTTT. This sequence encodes CASGFAIPADGAFF.

CDR3: CASSLRLAGLNEQFF. The DNA for the CDR3 is TGTGCCAGCAGCTTGCGTCTAGCGGGGTTAAATGAGCAGTTCTTC. The chain employs TRBV5-8 and TRBJ2-1; 9 positions agree with TRBD2. After removal of 1 base from V and 7 bases from J, the junction contained 6 bases not matched to a gene. This CDR3 contains 15 residues. Germline V gene sequence: CDR1 SGHTS, CDR2 YDEGEE.

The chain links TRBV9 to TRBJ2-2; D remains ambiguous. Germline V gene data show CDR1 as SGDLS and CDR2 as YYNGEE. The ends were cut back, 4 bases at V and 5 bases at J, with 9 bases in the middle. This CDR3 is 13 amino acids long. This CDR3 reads CASSPRGTGELFF. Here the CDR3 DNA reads TGTGCCAGCAGCCCCCGCGGAACCGGGGAGCTGTTTTTT.